The present T cell receptor (beta chain) was sequenced within a study of CD8 T cells in Susac syndrome (dated by TCRdb to between 2017 and 2020). At the level of the whole study: The study used repertoire sequencing to test whether antigen drove CD8+ T cell activation and differentiation in Susac syndrome.

From the cysteine up to the phenylalanine, the CDR3 has a length of 15 residues. Only the CDR3 portion is preserved as DNA: 45 bases, with reading frame beginning at the first base. V loses 5 bases at its end and J loses 3 bases; junction bases beyond the gene matches: 6. The germline V gene gives CDR1 as SGHTA and CDR2 as FQGNSA. Concerning this clonotype: Its specific antigen is unknown. It has no much larger one-base neighbor in the sample; base qualities were not kept.

Broad study findings and their caveats: The number of individuals in the TCR sequencing and HLA analysis was recognized as being relatively small.

Peripheral blood CD8+ and CD4+ T cells from healthy donors, Susac syndrome patients and multiple sclerosis patients were profiled by high-throughput TCR beta sequencing. The healthy donors served as controls matched for age and sex. Bulk CD8+ and CD4+ T cells were purified by magnetic negative isolation, while CD8+ TEMRA cells were enriched using FACS. Blood was drawn into EDTA tubes, processed within 24 hours, and PBMCs were isolated by density gradient centrifugation. PBMCs intended for TCR sequencing were cryopreserved in liquid nitrogen and were subsequently thawed in a 37 degrees C water bath. The sorted or isolated CD4+, CD8+ and CD8+ TEMRA cells reached a purity of at least 90%. RNA was extracted with the RNeasy kit and roughly 0.5 to 1 ug was reverse transcribed using random hexamers. TCR beta CDR3 regions were amplified with the immunoSEQ multiplex PCR assay covering 54 Vbeta and 13 Jbeta segments. To correct PCR amplification bias, a synthetic template baseline was used for both primer optimization and computational correction. As for the authors' bioinformatics: Reads were annotated to V, D and J genes per IMGT and analyzed with immunoSEQ Analyzer, keeping only productive sequences. To calculate clonality, Shannon entropy was normalized by log2 of the number of productive unique sequences and then subtracted from one. For each patient and control, public and private clones were evaluated among the 100 most prevalent clones. A clone was defined as Susac-specific if it was absent from the healthy and MS cohorts, from 1052 published viral clones and from other ImmuneACCESS disease sequences. Using fastp at Q25 and MiXCR, TCRdb reprocessed the public reads and kept productive beta chains. Every distinct CDR3 protein forms one entry, paired with its most common genes and DNA. The V and J calls shown here were made by TCRdb, not taken from the authors' results. The table for this sample lists 150,000 to 200,000 distinct CDR3 sequences; about 94% of them were counted only once. The top ten clonotypes cover 0.1% of the sample.

Source material: CD4+ T cells from PBMCs. The rearranged chain carries TRBV7-2 and TRBJ2-2; TRBD1 lines up with 7 middle nucleotides. This TCR was recovered from a human donor in good health. The DNA is as follows: TGTGCCAGCAGCCGCGACAGGGTTGACACCGGGGAGCTGTTTTTT. Its product reads: CASSRDRVDTGELFF.